The 13 T cell receptor beta chains in this list originate from one sample, sequenced in a study of cytotoxic CD8 clonotypes in ibrutinib-treated CLL. Sequencing was performed with immunoSEQ multiplex PCR; in TCRdb, only in-frame clones are kept and a portion is missing. The data contain some 140,000 clones, approximately 89% of them seen just once; the ten biggest clones take up 9.5% to 14%. The source was PBMCs, collected after 12 months of ibrutinib treatment. These receptors were obtained from a human donor with chronic lymphocytic leukemia.

The chain carries TRBV11-3 and TRBJ2-7, with a weak D call TRBD2 (6 bases). Trimming left V 8 bases short and J 2 bases short, with 13 bases between. Per the germline V gene, CDR1 is SGHNT and CDR2 is YENEEA. The length of the CDR3 is 13 residues. The CDR3 region is CASHLAPAYEQYF. For the CDR3, the DNA is TGTGCCAGCCACCTAGCGCCTGCCTACGAGCAGTACTTC.

The chain couples TRBV2 to TRBJ2-1; no firm D call. V was shortened by 5 bases and J by 9 bases, with 5 bases between the two germline ends. The CDR3 is 10 residues long. Germline CDR1 and CDR2: SNHLY and FYNNEI. The CDR3 is CASSFSEQFF. The CDR3, as DNA: TGTGCCAGCAGTTTCAGTGAGCAGTTCTTC.

The CDR3 reads CASSTWGRATDTQYF. In DNA, the CDR3 is TGTGCCAGCTCTACTTGGGGGAGGGCGACAGATACGCAGTATTTT. The J gene is TRBJ2-3, the V gene TRBV5-4, with TRBD2 matching over 7 bases. Germline trimming cut 7 bases from V and 3 bases from J; bases unmatched to any gene: 11. Germline loops: CDR1 SGHNT, CDR2 YYREEE (reference sequence). This CDR3 is 15 amino acids long.

This chain connects TRBV27 to TRBJ2-1; D is uncertain. The length of the CDR3 is 12 residues. V dropped 4 bases and J dropped 7 bases, with 8 bases sitting between them. Per germline, CDR1 MNHEY and CDR2 SMNVEV (reference sequence). Here the CDR3 reads CASSSTLNEQFF. CDR3 nucleotides: TGTGCCAGCAGTTCCACGTTAAATGAGCAGTTCTTC.

This chain links TRBV6-1 with TRBJ1-2; TRBD1 might be the D (6 bases). The CDR3 consists of 14 residues. Germline V gene sequence: CDR1 MNHNS, CDR2 SASEGT. Trimming cost V 1 base and J 3 bases, with 9 bases left between them. The CDR3 region has the DNA TGTGCCAGCAGTGAAGTCAACAGGGACTATGGCTACACCTTC. This sequence encodes CASSEVNRDYGYTF.

The rearrangement joins TRBV28 to TRBJ2-7; 9 bases are shared with TRBD2. CDR1 and CDR2 from the germline V gene are MDHEN and SYDVKM. The CDR3 has 20 amino acids. J was trimmed by 9 bases and V by 1 base; bases with no gene match: 25. The DNA for the CDR3 is TGTGCCAGCAGTTTATCGACATCCCTGTTGGGAAGCGGGAGGTACGTGGGGCAGTACTTC. This codes for CASSLSTSLLGSGRYVGQYF. Filled out from reference TRBV28 and TRBJ2-7, the complete variable domain reads DVKVTQSSRYLVKRTGEKVFLECVQDMDHENMFWYRQDPGLGLRLIYFSYDVKMKEKGDIPEGYSVSREKKERFSLILESASTNQTSMYLCASSLSTSLLGSGRYVGQYFGPGTRLTVT.

The rearrangement uses TRBV7-8 and TRBJ2-1; 13 bases line up with TRBD2. Germline V gene lookup returns CDR1 SGHVS and CDR2 FQNEAQ. V shed 5 bases, J shed 10 bases, and the junction held 8 bases outside the gene matches. CDR3 length: 15 residues. The DNA for the CDR3 is TGTGCCAGCAGCGGGACTAGCGGGATTTTAGGAGAGCAGTTCTTC. Translated: CASSGTSGILGEQFF.

V is TRBV28 and J is TRBJ2-2; D might be TRBD2 (5 bases). Germline V lookup: CDR1 MDHEN, CDR2 SYDVKM. Trimming left V 6 bases short and J 1 base short, with 9 bases between. This CDR3 spans 14 amino acids. The chain's CDR3 is CASSHGVNTGELFF. Written as DNA, the CDR3 is TGTGCCAGCAGCCACGGGGTGAACACCGGGGAGCTGTTTTTT. Full variable domain (remainder filled in from reference TRBV28 and TRBJ2-2): DVKVTQSSRYLVKRTGEKVFLECVQDMDHENMFWYRQDPGLGLRLIYFSYDVKMKEKGDIPEGYSVSREKKERFSLILESASTNQTSMYLCASSHGVNTGELFFGEGSRLTVL.

This chain's CDR3 is CASSPETVTYEQYF. For the CDR3, the DNA is TGTGCCAGCTCGCCAGAGACGGTTACCTACGAGCAGTACTTC. The chain carries TRBV18 and TRBJ2-7; D gene ambiguous. The V and J ends lost 6 bases and 2 bases respectively, with 14 bases between them. This CDR3 spans 14 amino acids. Germline V gene data show CDR1 as KGHSH and CDR2 as LQKENI.

The V gene is TRBV19, the J gene TRBJ2-5; weak D call: TRBD1 (5 bases). V was trimmed by 3 bases and J by 2 bases, leaving 13 bases between them. The CDR3 has 15 residues. Germline V gene data show CDR1 as LNHDA and CDR2 as SQIVND (reference sequence). The CDR3 DNA is TGTGCCAGTAGTATTGTCGCGACAGTACAAGAGACCCAGTACTTC. This translates into CASSIVATVQETQYF. Looking up the rest from reference TRBV19 and TRBJ2-5 gives the full variable domain: DGGITQSPKYLFRKEGQNVTLSCEQNLNHDAMYWYRQDPGQGLRLIYYSQIVNDFQKGDIAEGYSVSREKKESFPLTVTSAQKNPTAFYLCASSIVATVQETQYFGPGTRLLVL.

The chain carries TRBV28 and TRBJ2-5; 8 bases fit TRBD1. The CDR3 consists of 16 residues. The V gene end was trimmed by 3 bases and the J gene end by 2 bases; junction bases not matched to a gene: 8. Looked up from germline, CDR1 is MDHEN and CDR2 is SYDVKM. CDR3 nucleotide sequence: TGTGCCAGCAGTTTCCCACCTCAGGGGGCACAAGAGACCCAGTACTTC. It is translated as CASSFPPQGAQETQYF.

The chain couples TRBV28 to TRBJ2-1; D might be TRBD2 (5 bases). CDR3 length: 15 amino acids. CDR1 MDHEN and CDR2 SYDVKM come from the germline V gene. Trimming left V 2 bases short and J 1 base short, with 9 bases between. CDR3 sequence (DNA): TGTGCCAGCAGTTTAGCCGGAGGATCCTACAATGAGCAGTTCTTC. Translation gives CASSLAGGSYNEQFF.

The chain uses TRBV6-4 and TRBJ2-2, with D uncertain. Deletions cut 2 bases from V and 1 base from J, with 5 bases between. Germline loops: CDR1 MRHNA, CDR2 SNTAGT. CDR3 size: 14 residues. CDR3 protein: CASSDTRNTGELFF. Written as DNA, the CDR3 is TGTGCCAGCAGTGACACACGGAACACCGGGGAGCTGTTTTTT.